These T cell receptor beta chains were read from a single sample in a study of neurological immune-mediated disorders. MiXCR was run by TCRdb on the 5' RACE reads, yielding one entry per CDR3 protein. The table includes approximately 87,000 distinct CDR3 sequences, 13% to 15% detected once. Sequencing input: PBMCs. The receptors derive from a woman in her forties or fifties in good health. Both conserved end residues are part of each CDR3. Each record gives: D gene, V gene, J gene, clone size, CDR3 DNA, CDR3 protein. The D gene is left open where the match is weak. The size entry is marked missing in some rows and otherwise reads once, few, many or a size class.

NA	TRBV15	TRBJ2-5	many	TGTGCCACCAGCAGATCTTTCGGGGAAGAGACCCAGTACTTC	CATSRSFGEETQYF
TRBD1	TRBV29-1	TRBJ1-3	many	TGCAGCGTCCGTCCGGGACAGCATGGAAACACCATATATTTT	CSVRPGQHGNTIYF
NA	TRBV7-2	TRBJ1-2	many	TGTGCCAGCAGCTTGAGTAGGGACATTTCTTGGGGCTACACCTTC	CASSLSRDISWGYTF
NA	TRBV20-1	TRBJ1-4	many	TGCAGTGCTACCAGGCGGGGGGATGAAAAACTGTTTTTT	CSATRRGDEKLFF
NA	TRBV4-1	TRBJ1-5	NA	TGCGCCAGCAGCCAAGTACTTAACAGGGAGGCCCAGCCCCAGCATTTT	CASSQVLNREAQPQHF
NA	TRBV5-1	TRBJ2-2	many	TGCGCCAGCAGCTTGGCCCCAGGGTCGAACACCGGGGAGCTGTTTTTT	CASSLAPGSNTGELFF
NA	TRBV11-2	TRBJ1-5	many	TGTGCCAGCAGCTTGCCGGGGGCCGGTCAGCCCCAGCATTTT	CASSLPGAGQPQHF
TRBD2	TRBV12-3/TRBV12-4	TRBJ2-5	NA	TGTGCCAGCAGTCCTCGGACTAGCGGGGAGACCCAGTACTTC	CASSPRTSGETQYF
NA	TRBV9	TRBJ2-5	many	TGTGCCAGCAGCGTCGGGCATGGCGGGGTAGCGGAGACCCAGTACTTC	CASSVGHGGVAETQYF
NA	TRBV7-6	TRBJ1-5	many	TGTGCCAGCAGGCCACCTCGGCGGTCGGGACAGCCCCAGCATTTT	CASRPPRRSGQPQHF
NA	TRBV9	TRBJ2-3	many	TGTGCCAGCAGCGTAGGTTCACCGAATACGCAGTATTTT	CASSVGSPNTQYF
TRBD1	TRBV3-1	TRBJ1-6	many	TGTGCCACAGGGACAGGGGCCTCACCCCTCCACTTT	CATGTGASPLHF
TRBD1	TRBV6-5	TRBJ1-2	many	TGTGCCACTTTACAATGGGGGACAGCAAACTATGGCTACACCTTC	CATLQWGTANYGYTF
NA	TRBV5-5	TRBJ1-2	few	TGTGCCAGCAGCTTGCCCACAGGTCCCTTGGGTGGCTACACCTTC	CASSLPTGPLGGYTF
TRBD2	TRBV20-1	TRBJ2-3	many	TGCAGTGCTAGAGGTACTAGCGAAATCACAGATACGCAGTATTTT	CSARGTSEITDTQYF
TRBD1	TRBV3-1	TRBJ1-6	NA	TGTGCCAGGAGCGGGGGACAGTTGAGCTCCTATAATTCACCCCTCCACTTT	CARSGGQLSSYNSPLHF
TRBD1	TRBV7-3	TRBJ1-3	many	TGTGCCAGCAGCCCGACAGGGTCCGGAAACACCATATATTTT	CASSPTGSGNTIYF
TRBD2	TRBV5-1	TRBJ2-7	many	TGCGCCAGCGGACTAGCGGGAGGCTACGAGCAGTACTTC	CASGLAGGYEQYF
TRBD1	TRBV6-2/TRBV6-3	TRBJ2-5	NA	TGTGCCAGCAGTTACCCTTCCGGGACAGGGAGGGCCGAAGAGACCCATTACTTC	CASSYPSGTGRAEETHYF
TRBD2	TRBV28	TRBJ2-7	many	TGTGCCAGCAGCTATCTGCGGGAGGATAAGACCTACGAGCAGTACTTC	CASSYLREDKTYEQYF
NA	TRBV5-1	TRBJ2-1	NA	TGCGCCAGCAGCGCTCCGGACAACCTTGAGCAGTTCTTC	CASSAPDNLEQFF
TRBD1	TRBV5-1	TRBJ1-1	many	TGCGCCAGCAGCTTGGGGACAGGGGGCTGGAAAATTGGTACTGAAGCTTTCTTT	CASSLGTGGWKIGTEAFF
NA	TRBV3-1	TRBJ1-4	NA	TGTGCCAGCAGCCAAGACTTTTCAGCAACTAATGAAAAACTGTTTTTT	CASSQDFSATNEKLFF
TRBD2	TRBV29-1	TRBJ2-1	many	TGCAGCGTGACTAGCGGGGGGTGGGAGGAGCAGTTCTTC	CSVTSGGWEEQFF
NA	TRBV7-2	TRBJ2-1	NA	TGTGCCAGCAGCTTGGGGGGGGCGTGGAATGAGCAGTTCTTC	CASSLGGAWNEQFF
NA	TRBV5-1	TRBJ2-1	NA	TGCGCCAGCAGCATCTCCCGTAGGGATGAGCAGTTCTTC	CASSISRRDEQFF
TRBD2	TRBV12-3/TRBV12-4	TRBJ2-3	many	TGTGCCAGCACCCCAGCGGGGGGGCTAGCGGGAGCGAAAGATACGCAGTATTTT	CASTPAGGLAGAKDTQYF
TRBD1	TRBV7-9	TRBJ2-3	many	TGTGCCAGCAGCTTCCTGGGGGGACAGGTCGAAGAAGGGATGGATACGCAGTATTTT	CASSFLGGQVEEGMDTQYF
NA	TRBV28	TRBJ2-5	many	TGTGCCAGCGGGGGCATCGGGGCTTCTCAAGAGACCCAGTACTTC	CASGGIGASQETQYF
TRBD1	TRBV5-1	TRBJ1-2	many	TGCGCCAGCAGCCTACAGGGGGACTATGGCTACACCTTC	CASSLQGDYGYTF
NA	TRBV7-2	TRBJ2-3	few	TGTGCCAGCAGCTCCCCTCGGAGACTGCGCACAGATACGCAGTATTTT	CASSSPRRLRTDTQYF
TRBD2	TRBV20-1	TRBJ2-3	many	TGCAGTGCTACGTCGGCTAGCGGGAGAACAGATACGCAGTATTTT	CSATSASGRTDTQYF
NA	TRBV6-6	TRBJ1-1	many	TGTGCCAGCATTCAGGGGCCCCCTCCGCAAGCCACTGAAGCTTTCTTT	CASIQGPPPQATEAFF
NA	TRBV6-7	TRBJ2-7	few	TGTGCCAGCAGTTACTCCCCTGTCCACGAGCAGTACTTC	CASSYSPVHEQYF
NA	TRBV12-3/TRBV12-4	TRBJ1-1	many	TGTGCCAGCACACTCCGGAGGGGGGGGGCTGAAGCTTTCTTT	CASTLRRGGAEAFF
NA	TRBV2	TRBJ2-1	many	TGTGCCAGCAGTGAAGTCAGAGATCCCTACAATGAGCAGTTCTTC	CASSEVRDPYNEQFF
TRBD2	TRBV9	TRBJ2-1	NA	TGTGCCAGCAGCGTAGGAGCGGGAGGCCATGAGCAGTTCTTC	CASSVGAGGHEQFF
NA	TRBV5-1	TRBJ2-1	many	TGCGCCAGCAGCTACCGGGAGACCAATGAGCAGTTCTTC	CASSYRETNEQFF
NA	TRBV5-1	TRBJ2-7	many	TGCGCCAGCAGCTTTAGGGGTCTAGTGACTAAGGGTGAGCAGTACTTC	CASSFRGLVTKGEQYF
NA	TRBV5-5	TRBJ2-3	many	TGTGCCAGCAGCTCGGACTCAGATACGCAGTATTTT	CASSSDSDTQYF
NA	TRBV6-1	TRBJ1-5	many	TGTGCCAGCAGTGAACCAGCCGGCAGCAATCAGCCCCAGCATTTT	CASSEPAGSNQPQHF
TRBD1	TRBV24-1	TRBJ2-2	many	TGTGCCACCAGTGATCCCATACAGGGGACCGGGGAGCTGTTTTTT	CATSDPIQGTGELFF
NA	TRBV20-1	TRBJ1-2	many	TGCATTTTAGCTAACTATGGCTACACCTTC	CILANYGYTF
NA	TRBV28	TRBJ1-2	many	TGTGCCAGCAGTTTAACAGAGGGGAGTGGCTACACCTTC	CASSLTEGSGYTF
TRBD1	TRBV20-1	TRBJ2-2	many	TGCAGTGCTTCCGGGATGGGACAGGGGAATTTCGGGGAGCTGTTTTTT	CSASGMGQGNFGELFF
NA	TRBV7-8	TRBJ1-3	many	TGTGCCAGCAGCTTAGGAGGTCGGAATGAGGCCGGAAACACCATATATTTT	CASSLGGRNEAGNTIYF
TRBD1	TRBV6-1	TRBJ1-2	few	TGTGCCAGCAGGGGAGGACAGGGTCGTGGCTACACCTTC	CASRGGQGRGYTF
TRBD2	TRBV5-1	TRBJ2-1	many	TGCGCCAGCAGCTTGGCCAGCGGGAGCGGAACCTACAATGAGCAGTTCTTC	CASSLASGSGTYNEQFF
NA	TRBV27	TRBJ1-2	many	TGTGCCAGCAGTCCACTGGGGTTCTATGGCTACACCTTC	CASSPLGFYGYTF
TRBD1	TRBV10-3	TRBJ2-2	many	TGTGCCATCAGTGAGCCGGGACAGTACTCGAACACCGGGGAGCTGTTTTTT	CAISEPGQYSNTGELFF